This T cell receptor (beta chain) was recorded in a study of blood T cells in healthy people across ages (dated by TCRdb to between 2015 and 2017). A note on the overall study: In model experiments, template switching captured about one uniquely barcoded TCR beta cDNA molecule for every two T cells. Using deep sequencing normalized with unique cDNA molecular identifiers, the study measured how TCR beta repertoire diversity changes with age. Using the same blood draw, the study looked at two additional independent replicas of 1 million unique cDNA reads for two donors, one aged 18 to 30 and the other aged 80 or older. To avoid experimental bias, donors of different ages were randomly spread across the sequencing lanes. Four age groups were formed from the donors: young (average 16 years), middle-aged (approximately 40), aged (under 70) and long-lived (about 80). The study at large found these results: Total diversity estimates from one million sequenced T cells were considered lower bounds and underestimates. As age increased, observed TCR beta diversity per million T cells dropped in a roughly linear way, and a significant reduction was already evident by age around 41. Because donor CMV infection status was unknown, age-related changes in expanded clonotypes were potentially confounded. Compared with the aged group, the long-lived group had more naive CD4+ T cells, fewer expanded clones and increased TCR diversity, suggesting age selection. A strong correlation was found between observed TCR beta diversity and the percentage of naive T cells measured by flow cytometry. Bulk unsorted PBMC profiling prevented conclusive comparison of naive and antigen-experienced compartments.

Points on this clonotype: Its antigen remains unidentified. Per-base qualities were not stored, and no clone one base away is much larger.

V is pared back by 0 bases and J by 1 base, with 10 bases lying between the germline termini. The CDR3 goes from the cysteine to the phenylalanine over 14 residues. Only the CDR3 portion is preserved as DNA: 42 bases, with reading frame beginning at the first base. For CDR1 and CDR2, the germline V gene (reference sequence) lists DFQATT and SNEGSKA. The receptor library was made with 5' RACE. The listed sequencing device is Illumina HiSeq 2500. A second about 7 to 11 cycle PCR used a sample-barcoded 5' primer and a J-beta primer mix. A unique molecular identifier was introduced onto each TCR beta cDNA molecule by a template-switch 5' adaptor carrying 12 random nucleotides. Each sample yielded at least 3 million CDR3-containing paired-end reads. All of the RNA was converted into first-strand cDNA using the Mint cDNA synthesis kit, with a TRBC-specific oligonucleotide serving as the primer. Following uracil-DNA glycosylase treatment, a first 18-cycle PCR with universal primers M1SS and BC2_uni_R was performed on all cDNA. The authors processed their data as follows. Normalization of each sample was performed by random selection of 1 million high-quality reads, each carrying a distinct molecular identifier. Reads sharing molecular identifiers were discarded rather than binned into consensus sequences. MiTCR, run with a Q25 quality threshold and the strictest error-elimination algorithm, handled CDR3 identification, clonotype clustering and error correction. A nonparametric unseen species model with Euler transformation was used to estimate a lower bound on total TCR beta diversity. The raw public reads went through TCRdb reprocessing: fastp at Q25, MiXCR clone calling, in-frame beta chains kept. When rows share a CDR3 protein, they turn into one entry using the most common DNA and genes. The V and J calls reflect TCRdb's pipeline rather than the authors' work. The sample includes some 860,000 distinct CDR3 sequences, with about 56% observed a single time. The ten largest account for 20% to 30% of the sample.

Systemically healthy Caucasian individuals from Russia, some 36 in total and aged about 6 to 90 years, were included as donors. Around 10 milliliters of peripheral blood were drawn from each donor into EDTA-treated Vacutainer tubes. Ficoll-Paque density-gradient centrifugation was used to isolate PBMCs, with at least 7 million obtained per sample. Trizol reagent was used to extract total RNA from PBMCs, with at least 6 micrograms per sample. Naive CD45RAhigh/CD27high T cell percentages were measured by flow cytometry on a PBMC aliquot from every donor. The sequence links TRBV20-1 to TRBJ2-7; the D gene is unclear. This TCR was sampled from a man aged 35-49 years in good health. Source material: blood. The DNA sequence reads TGCAGTGCTAGAGACATCCAACGTTCCTACGAGCAGTACTTC. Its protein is CSARDIQRSYEQYF.